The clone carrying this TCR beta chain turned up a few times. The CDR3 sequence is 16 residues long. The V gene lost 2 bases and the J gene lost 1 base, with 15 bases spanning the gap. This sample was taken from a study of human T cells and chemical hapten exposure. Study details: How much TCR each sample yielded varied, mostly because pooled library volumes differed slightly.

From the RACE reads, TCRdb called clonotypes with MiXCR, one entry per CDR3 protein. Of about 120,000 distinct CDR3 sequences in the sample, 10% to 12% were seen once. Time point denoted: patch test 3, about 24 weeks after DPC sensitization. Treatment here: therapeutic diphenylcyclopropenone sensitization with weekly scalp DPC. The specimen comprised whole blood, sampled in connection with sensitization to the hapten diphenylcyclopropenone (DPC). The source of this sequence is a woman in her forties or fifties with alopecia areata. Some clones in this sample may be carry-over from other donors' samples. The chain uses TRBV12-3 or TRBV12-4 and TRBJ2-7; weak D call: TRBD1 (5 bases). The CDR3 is CASSLRGLGPSYEQYF. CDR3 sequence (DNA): TGTGCCAGCAGTTTAAGGGGCCTGGGTCCGTCCTACGAGCAGTACTTC.